The 18 T cell receptor beta chains reported below all come from one sample, sequenced in a study of vaccination effects on CD4 cells after COVID-19. The antigens these receptors bind are not known. Antigen-specific CD4+ T cells were first expanded with viral peptide pools by the ViraFEST assay and only then sequenced. CD4+ T cells were isolated after less than 13 days of culture. According to the study, vaccine recipients showed no prior SARS-CoV-2 infection and negative nucleocapsid antibodies. Profiling relied on immunoSEQ multiplex PCR, and the TCRdb table lists in-frame clones only, not all of them. The sample contains tens of thousands of clones, 60% to 80% of which appear only once. The material sequenced was CD4+ T cells from PBMCs cultured with HCoV-OC43 spike peptides, taken before COVID-19 vaccination. Indicated subset: HCoV-OC43 spike overlapping peptide pool stimulation. The receptor source for this set is a human donor who received a COVID-19 vaccine.

This sequence joins TRBV3-1 (or the pseudogene TRBV3-2) and TRBJ2-5; D unresolved. Per germline, CDR1 LGHDT and CDR2 YNNKEL (reference sequence). Between the trimmed V and J ends, which lost 5 bases and 7 bases, there was a span of 8 bases. The CDR3 extends over 11 amino acids. The CDR3 here is CASSYHGTQYF. The CDR3 nucleotides read TGTGCCAGCAGCTATCATGGGACCCAGTACTTC.

The chain joins TRBV5-1 to TRBJ1-1; TRBD1 is a possible D gene (6 bases). The CDR3 is 14 residues long. CDR1 and CDR2 (germline): SGHRS, YFSETQ. V lost 3 bases, J lost 4 bases, and 13 bases lay in between. The CDR3 spells CASSSGVRGTEAFF. Here the CDR3 DNA reads TGCGCCAGCAGCTCAGGGGTTCGGGGCACTGAAGCTTTCTTT.

The V call is TRBV6-5, the J call TRBJ2-3; no clear D. The V gene's germline CDR1 is MNHEY and CDR2 SVGAGI. The CDR3 sequence is 11 residues long. The V gene lost 8 bases and the J gene lost 6 bases, with 9 bases spanning the gap. The CDR3 DNA is TGTGCCAGCCTTTTCCCCGATACGCAGTATTTT. Its protein product is CASLFPDTQYF.

This CDR3 reads CASSRLQGQPYEQYV. DNA for the CDR3: TGTGCCAGCAGTCGGTTACAGGGCCAACCCTACGAGCAGTACGTC. The chain is built from TRBV7-8 and TRBJ2-7; D is possibly TRBD1 (6 bases). This CDR3 contains 15 residues. From germline, CDR1 is SGHVS and CDR2 FQNEAQ. Trimming took 6 bases from V and 2 from J, leaving 17 bases between them.

This chain uses TRBV12-3 or TRBV12-4 with TRBJ2-1; D is undetermined. This CDR3 has 13 amino acids. V gave up 10 bases and J gave up 4 bases, with 14 bases separating them. CDR3 sequence reads: CATSTLGYNEQFF. The CDR3 nucleotides read TGTGCCACCTCTACCTTAGGGTACAATGAGCAGTTCTTC.

This clone was picked up one time. The CDR3 region is CASTSPETQYF. CDR3 nucleotide sequence: TGTGCCAGCACCTCCCCGGAGACCCAGTACTTC. The chain carries TRBV28 and TRBJ2-5, with D unresolved. This CDR3 has 11 amino acids. Germline V CDR1 and CDR2: MDHEN, SYDVKM. Trimming shortened V by 7 bases and J by 5 bases, and 8 bases separated the two germline ends.

The chain combines TRBV18 with TRBJ1-5; 10 positions agree with TRBD1. This CDR3 has 17 residues. Germline V lookup: CDR1 KGHSH, CDR2 LQKENI. Germline trimming cut 5 bases from V and 6 bases from J; bases unmatched to any gene: 13. Here the CDR3 reads CASSTGTGVWLTQPQHF. The CDR3 region has the DNA TGTGCCAGCTCAACGGGGACAGGGGTTTGGTTGACTCAGCCCCAGCATTTT.

There are a few counts of this clone. The chain couples TRBV5-4 to TRBJ2-5; 8 nucleotides line up with TRBD1. The CDR3 contains 13 residues. Unmatched junction bases numbered 0, after V lost 0 bases and J lost 5 bases. Per germline, CDR1 SGHNT and CDR2 YYREEE (reference sequence). The CDR3 nucleotides are TGTGCCAGCAGCTTGGGACAGGGGGAGACCCAGTACTTC. This codes for CASSLGQGETQYF. Combining the CDR3 with reference TRBV5-4 and TRBJ2-5 gives the whole variable domain ETGVTQSPTHLIKTRGQQVTLRCSSQSGHNTVSWYQQALGQGPQFIFQYYREEENGRGNFPPRFSGLQFPNYSSELNVNALELDDSALYLCASSLGQGETQYFGPGTRLLVL.

V gene TRBV2 combines with J gene TRBJ2-1; TRBD2 matches at 7 bases. This CDR3 is 14 amino acids long. Losses at the gene ends were 8 bases for V and 3 bases for J; bases not matched to a gene: 7. Germline V gives CDR1 SNHLY, CDR2 FYNNEI. CDR3 in DNA: TGTGCCAGCTCCCGGGGGGAGGTCTACAATGAGCAGTTCTTC. Translation gives CASSRGEVYNEQFF.

This rearrangement joins TRBV29-1 to TRBJ2-4; D is unresolved. The V and J ends lost 1 base and 0 bases respectively, with 7 bases between them. There are 14 residues in the CDR3. The germline V gene encodes CDR1 SQVTM and CDR2 ANQGSEA. The CDR3 DNA reads as TGCAGCGTTGAAGGGGGTCTAGCCAAAAACATTCAGTACTTC. Amino acid sequence: CSVEGGLAKNIQYF.

The chain has TRBV7-9 and TRBJ1-1; D not certain. This CDR3 spans 14 amino acids. Germline CDR1 SEHNR, CDR2 FQNEAQ (reference sequence). V was shortened by 4 bases and J by 5 bases, with 14 bases between the two germline ends. The CDR3 bases are TGTGCCAGCAGCTCCCTTGGGGAAGGGACTGAAGCTTTCTTT. This codes for CASSSLGEGTEAFF.

The CDR3 DNA reads TGTGCCTGGAGTGGCCATCGGGCGGGAGCAGATACGCAGTATTTT. Its protein product is CAWSGHRAGADTQYF. This chain joins TRBV30 and TRBJ2-3; 7 bases are a match to TRBD2. Germline values: CDR1 GTSNPN, CDR2 SVGIG (reference sequence). The CDR3 totals 15 residues. J was trimmed by 4 bases and V by 1 base; bases with no gene match: 8.

CDR3 sequence reads: CASSPRGPEDTQYF. The CDR3 nucleotides read TGCGCCAGCAGCCCCCGAGGGCCGGAGGATACGCAGTATTTT. V and J are TRBV10-1 and TRBJ2-3, with D possibly being TRBD2 (5 bases). V was cut by 6 bases and J by 6 bases, with 16 bases left in between. The CDR3 totals 14 residues. Germline loops: CDR1 WNHNN, CDR2 SYGVQD (reference sequence).

This clone is a singleton in its sample. The chain uses TRBV3-1 (or the pseudogene TRBV3-2) and TRBJ1-4; D may be TRBD1 (5 bases). This CDR3 is 16 amino acids long. Trimming pared 0 bases from V and 7 bases from J, leaving 15 bases between. The V gene's germline CDR1 is LGHDT and CDR2 YNNKEL (reference sequence). This CDR3 reads CASSQDSYGGSEKLFF. Here the CDR3 DNA reads TGTGCCAGCAGCCAAGATTCCTATGGGGGTAGTGAAAAACTGTTTTTT.

J is TRBJ1-1 and V is TRBV3-1 (or the pseudogene TRBV3-2), with a possible D match to TRBD1 (6 bases). Trimming removed 4 bases from V and 9 bases from J, with 12 bases in between. Germline CDR1 LGHDT, CDR2 YNNKEL (reference sequence). CDR3 length: 12 residues. CDR3 sequence reads: CASSLGGPQAFF. CDR3 sequence (DNA): TGTGCCAGCAGCCTAGGGGGGCCTCAAGCTTTCTTT.

This rearrangement joins TRBV6-5 to TRBJ1-5, with D unresolved. Trimming took off 6 bases at V and 0 bases at J, with 12 bases between the two ends. Germline CDR1 reads MNHEY; CDR2 reads SVGAGI. This CDR3 is 15 amino acids long. The CDR3 spells CASRQDLSSNQPQHF. The CDR3 DNA sequence: TGTGCCAGCAGACAAGACTTAAGTAGCAATCAGCCCCAGCATTTT.

This chain connects TRBV30 to TRBJ1-6; TRBD1 might be the D (5 bases). The CDR3 totals 13 residues. V was pared by 3 bases and J by 9 bases, with 12 bases between. Germline lookup yields CDR1 GTSNPN and CDR2 SVGIG (reference sequence). The CDR3 DNA follows: TGTGCCTGGAGCGGGACTTGGCTTTCACCCCTCCACTTT. Its protein product is CAWSGTWLSPLHF.

The V and J genes are TRBV6-1 and TRBJ1-1; D is possibly TRBD1 (5 bases). Germline loops: CDR1 MNHNS, CDR2 SASEGT. CDR3 length: 15 residues. The V gene lost 3 bases and the J gene lost 7 bases, with 18 bases spanning the gap. The CDR3 DNA follows: TGTGCCAGCAGTGAGATCTGGGCGGCCAGGGTTGAAGCTTTCTTT. This gives the protein CASSEIWAARVEAFF.